The 20 T cell receptor beta chains in this list originate from one sample, sequenced in a study of T cells after yellow fever vaccination. Each CDR3 protein gets one entry after TCRdb re-called the 5' RACE reads with MiXCR. The sample shows around 500,000 distinct CDR3 sequences, just over 20% of them seen only once. Sequenced material: PBMCs, taken roughly 23 days after the first yellow fever vaccination. These receptor sequences come from a man between 18 and 29 years old who received the YFV17D yellow fever vaccine.

The chain employs TRBV7-2 and TRBJ2-2; the match to TRBD2 covers 7 bases. This CDR3 is 16 amino acids long. Germline CDR1 is SGHTA and CDR2 is FQGNSA. V was pared by 0 bases and J by 3 bases, with 4 bases of the junction left unmatched. The CDR3 DNA is TGTGCCAGCAGCTTAGCGCGGCTAGCGGACACCGGGGAGCTGTTTTTT. Amino acid sequence: CASSLARLADTGELFF.

This clonotype turned up a few times. CDR3 amino acids: CASSQYSGGAANEQFF. The CDR3 coding sequence is TGTGCCAGCAGCCAATATAGCGGGGGGGCAGCAAATGAGCAGTTCTTC. This chain joins TRBV7-2 and TRBJ2-1; TRBD2 agrees at 11 bases. The J segment lost 7 bases and the V segment lost 5 bases, leaving 10 bases of the junction unmatched. Looked up from germline, CDR1 is SGHTA and CDR2 is FQGNSA. This CDR3 is built from 16 residues.

This rearrangement joins TRBV27 to TRBJ2-1, with a weak D call TRBD2 (7 bases). Germline-derived CDR1 and CDR2 are MNHEY and SMNVEV (reference sequence). The germline V and J ends were trimmed by 4 bases and 0 bases, with 25 bases remaining between them. The CDR3 totals 20 residues. CDR3 nucleotide sequence: TGTGCCAGCAGTTCCGCCGCTCCGGGCGGGGGCCTGAGCTCCTACAATGAGCAGTTCTTC. It codes for CASSSAAPGGGLSSYNEQFF.

The gene calls are TRBV7-9 and TRBJ1-3; D gene unclear. The germline V gene encodes CDR1 SEHNR and CDR2 FQNEAQ (reference sequence). This CDR3 has 13 residues. The ends were cut back, 6 bases at V and 0 bases at J, with 6 bases in the middle. CDR3 sequence reads: CASRSSSGNTIYF. The CDR3 bases are TGTGCCAGCAGATCCAGCTCTGGAAACACCATATATTTT.

V gene TRBV7-9 combines with J gene TRBJ2-7; 8 nucleotides agree with TRBD1. Germline V gene sequence: CDR1 SEHNR, CDR2 FQNEAQ (reference sequence). Germline trimming cut 5 bases from V and 4 bases from J; bases unmatched to any gene: 16. The CDR3 loop spans 17 amino acids. The CDR3 bases are TGTGCCAGCAGCCGCCGGGACAGGTACAACGGGGGTTACGAGCAGTACTTC. Translation: CASSRRDRYNGGYEQYF.

Only a few counts were recorded for this clonotype. This CDR3 is CAWTPGDGYTF. Written as DNA, the CDR3 is TGTGCCTGGACCCCTGGAGACGGCTACACCTTC. This rearrangement joins TRBV30 to TRBJ1-2, with D hard to call. The CDR3 runs 11 residues. Germline V gives CDR1 GTSNPN, CDR2 SVGIG (reference sequence). Trimming took 4 bases from V and 8 from J, leaving 11 bases between them.

The genes are TRBV5-1 and TRBJ1-4; D gene uncertain. This CDR3 comprises 12 residues. Trimming shortened V by 6 bases and J by 4 bases, and 7 bases separated the two germline ends. The germline V gene has CDR1 SGHRS and CDR2 YFSETQ. In DNA, the CDR3 is TGCGCCAGCATTAGGTTTAATGAAAAACTGTTTTTT. Its translation: CASIRFNEKLFF.

This clonotype was seen only a few times. The chain couples TRBV20-1 to TRBJ2-5; TRBD1 might be the D (5 bases). Germline CDR1 reads DFQATT; CDR2 reads SNEGSKA (reference sequence). The V end was cut by 6 bases, the J end by 5 bases, with 19 bases between. The CDR3 length is 14 residues. The CDR3 bases are TGCAGTGCCCTGAGTTCAGGGCGTGGGGAGACCCAGTACTTC. It codes for CSALSSGRGETQYF.

This clonotype was recorded many times. The V and J genes are TRBV10-3 and TRBJ2-3; 7 positions agree with TRBD1. V lost 8 bases and J lost 0; bases outside the gene matches: 11. Germline CDR1 and CDR2: ENHRY and SYGVKD. This CDR3 contains 16 residues. The CDR3, as DNA: TGTGCCATCGGACGTACCACAGGGGCCAGCACAGATACGCAGTATTTT. Protein sequence: CAIGRTTGASTDTQYF.

This clonotype was counted between two and nine times. J is TRBJ2-5 and V is TRBV7-8; 10 bases agree with TRBD2. The CDR3 is made up of 16 amino acids. The V segment lost 2 bases and the J segment 5 bases; nucleotides outside the gene matches: 8. Germline V gene lookup returns CDR1 SGHVS and CDR2 FQNEAQ. The CDR3 reads CASSLRGLAGVETQYF. The CDR3 DNA sequence: TGTGCCAGCAGCTTAAGAGGGCTAGCGGGGGTGGAGACCCAGTACTTC.

This chain joins TRBV27 and TRBJ2-7; a possible D gene is TRBD1 (5 bases). V gave up 5 bases and J gave up 4 bases, with 12 bases separating them. The V gene's germline CDR1 is MNHEY and CDR2 SMNVEV (reference sequence). The CDR3 covers 13 residues. This CDR3 is CASSRQLSYEQYF. The CDR3 DNA reads as TGTGCCAGCAGTCGACAGCTATCGTACGAGCAGTACTTC.

This clonotype was observed a few times. V and J are TRBV5-1 and TRBJ2-1; D perhaps matches TRBD1 (6 bases). This CDR3 comprises 16 residues. CDR1 SGHRS and CDR2 YFSETQ come from the germline V gene. Trimming shortened V by 7 bases and J by 3 bases, and 20 bases separated the two germline ends. The CDR3 nucleotides are TGCGCCAGCCGGACCCCTAGGGCAGGGGTCTACAATGAGCAGTTCTTC. The encoded protein is CASRTPRAGVYNEQFF. Supplemented by reference TRBV5-1 and TRBJ2-1, the full variable domain reads KAGVTQTPRYLIKTRGQQVTLSCSPISGHRSVSWYQQTPGQGLQFLFEYFSETQRNKGNFPGRFSGRQFSNSRSEMNVSTLELGDSALYLCASRTPRAGVYNEQFFGPGTRLTVL.

This clonotype was counted many times. This chain connects TRBV12-3 or TRBV12-4 to TRBJ1-4; D possibly corresponds to TRBD1 (5 bases). V dropped 2 bases and J dropped 7 bases, with 8 bases sitting between them. The CDR3 runs to 13 residues. CDR3 sequence reads: CASSLQGTEKLFF. The DNA of the CDR3 is TGTGCCAGCAGTTTACAGGGAACTGAAAAACTGTTTTTT.

This chain uses TRBV9 with TRBJ1-1; possibly TRBD1 for D (5 bases). The CDR3 has 14 amino acids. CDR1 is SGDLS, CDR2 YYNGEE, per germline. V was cut by 3 bases and J by 0 bases, with 9 bases left in between. The CDR3 region is CASSARAVNTEAFF. Written as DNA, the CDR3 is TGTGCCAGCAGCGCCAGGGCGGTGAACACTGAAGCTTTCTTT. The variable domain in full, with the rest retrieved from reference TRBV9 and TRBJ1-1, is DSGVTQTPKHLITATGQRVTLRCSPRSGDLSVYWYQQSLDQGLQFLIQYYNGEERAKGNILERFSAQQFPDLHSELNLSSLELGDSALYFCASSARAVNTEAFFGQGTRLTVV.

The gene calls are TRBV3-1 and TRBJ1-4; D is undetermined. V lost 1 base and J lost 0, with 9 bases in between. CDR3 size: 16 residues. From germline, CDR1 is LGHDT and CDR2 YNNKEL (reference sequence). The CDR3 DNA reads TGTGCCAGCAGCCAAGGAGATGGGGCAACTAATGAAAAACTGTTTTTT. Translation: CASSQGDGATNEKLFF.

This clonotype was observed a handful of times. The V and J genes are TRBV15 and TRBJ2-2; D unclear. Germline CDR1 LNHNV, CDR2 YYDKDF (reference sequence). CDR3 length equals 15 residues. The V end was cut by 1 base, the J end by 8 bases, with 14 bases between. This chain's CDR3 is CATSRVKTSWGELFF. CDR3 in DNA: TGTGCCACCAGCAGAGTTAAGACGTCTTGGGGGGAGCTGTTTTTT.

The chain's CDR3 is CASSQEESGGQFF. The CDR3 DNA is TGTGCCAGCAGCCAAGAAGAATCAGGAGGCCAGTTCTTC. The chain is built from TRBV4-2 and TRBJ2-1; perhaps TRBD2 as D (5 bases). Germline V gene sequence: CDR1 LGHNA, CDR2 YNFKEQ. Between the trimmed V and J ends, which lost 0 bases and 13 bases, there was a span of 13 bases. The CDR3 sequence is 13 residues long.

The genes are TRBV20-1 and TRBJ2-1; 10 bases match TRBD2. Germline CDR1 and CDR2: DFQATT and SNEGSKA (reference sequence). The V segment lost 4 bases and the J segment 4 bases; nucleotides outside the gene matches: 4. The CDR3 has 14 residues. CDR3 region: CSAKLAGSYNEQFF. The CDR3 coding sequence is TGCAGTGCTAAACTAGCGGGGAGTTACAATGAGCAGTTCTTC.

This sequence joins TRBV6-2 or TRBV6-3 and TRBJ1-6, with D unresolved. Germline assignment: CDR1 MNHEY and CDR2 SVGEGT. CDR3 size: 14 residues. Trimming removed 5 bases at V and 9 bases at J, with 14 bases between. Here the CDR3 reads CASSPRERGSPLHF. The DNA of the CDR3 is TGTGCCAGCAGTCCGAGGGAGAGAGGTTCACCCCTCCACTTT.

The V and J genes are TRBV4-1 and TRBJ1-6, with a weak D call TRBD1 (5 bases). Trimming shortened V by 5 bases and J by 8 bases, and 13 bases separated the two germline ends. This CDR3 region has 14 residues. Germline V gives CDR1 MGHRA, CDR2 YSYEKL. DNA of the CDR3: TGCGCCAGCAGCTCCGGGGCAGGGTATTCACCCCTCCACTTT. Its translation is CASSSGAGYSPLHF.